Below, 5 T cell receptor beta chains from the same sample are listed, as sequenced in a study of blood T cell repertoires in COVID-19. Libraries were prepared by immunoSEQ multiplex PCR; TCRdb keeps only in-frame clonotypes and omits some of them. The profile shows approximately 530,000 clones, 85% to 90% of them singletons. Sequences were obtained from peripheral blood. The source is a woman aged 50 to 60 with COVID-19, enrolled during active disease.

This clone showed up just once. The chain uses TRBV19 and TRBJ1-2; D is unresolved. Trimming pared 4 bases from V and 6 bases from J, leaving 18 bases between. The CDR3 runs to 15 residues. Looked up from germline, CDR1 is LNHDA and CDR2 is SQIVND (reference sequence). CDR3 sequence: CASSTWTGSNDGYTF. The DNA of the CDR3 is TGTGCCAGTAGTACATGGACGGGGTCGAACGATGGCTACACCTTC.

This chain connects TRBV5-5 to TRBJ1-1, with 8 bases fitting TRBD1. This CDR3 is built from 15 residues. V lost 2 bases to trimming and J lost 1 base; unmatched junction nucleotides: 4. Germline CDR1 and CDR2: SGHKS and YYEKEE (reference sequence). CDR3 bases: TGTGCCAGCAGCTTAGCAGGGGGCAGGAACACTGAAGCTTTCTTT. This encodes CASSLAGGRNTEAFF.

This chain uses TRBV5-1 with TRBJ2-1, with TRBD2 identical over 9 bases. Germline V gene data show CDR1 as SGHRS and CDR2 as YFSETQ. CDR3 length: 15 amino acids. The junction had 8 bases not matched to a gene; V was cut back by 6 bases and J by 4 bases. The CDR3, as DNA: TGCGCCAGCACCCTCTTGGCGGGGGGGTACAATGAGCAGTTCTTC. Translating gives CASTLLAGGYNEQFF.

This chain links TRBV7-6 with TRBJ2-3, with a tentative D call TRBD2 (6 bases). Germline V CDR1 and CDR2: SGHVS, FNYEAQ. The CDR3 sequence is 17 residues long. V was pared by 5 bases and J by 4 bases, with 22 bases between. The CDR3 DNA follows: TGTGCCAGCAGCCGCGATCTCTCGTCCGGGGGACCAGATACGCAGTATTTT. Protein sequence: CASSRDLSSGGPDTQYF.

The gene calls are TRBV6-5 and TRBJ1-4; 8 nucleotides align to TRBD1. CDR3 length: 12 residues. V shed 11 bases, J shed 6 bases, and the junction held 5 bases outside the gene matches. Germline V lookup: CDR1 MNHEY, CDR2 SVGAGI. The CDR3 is CAGKTGDEKLFF. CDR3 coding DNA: TGTGCCGGCAAGACAGGGGATGAAAAACTGTTTTTT.